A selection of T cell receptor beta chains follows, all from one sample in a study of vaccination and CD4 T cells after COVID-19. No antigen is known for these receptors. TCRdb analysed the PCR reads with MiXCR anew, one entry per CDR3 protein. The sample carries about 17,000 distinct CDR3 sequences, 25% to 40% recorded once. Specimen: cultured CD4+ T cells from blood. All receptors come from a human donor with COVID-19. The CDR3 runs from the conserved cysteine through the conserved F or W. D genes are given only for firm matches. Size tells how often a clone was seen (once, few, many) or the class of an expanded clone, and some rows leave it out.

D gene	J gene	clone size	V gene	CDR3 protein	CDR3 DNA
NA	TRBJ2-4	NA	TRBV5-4	CASSLAGEAKNIQYF	TGTGCCAGCAGCTTGGCAGGGGAGGCCAAAAACATTCAGTACTTC
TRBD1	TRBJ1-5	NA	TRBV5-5	CASSLTGDNQPQHF	TGTGCCAGCAGCCTGACAGGGGACAATCAGCCCCAGCATTTT
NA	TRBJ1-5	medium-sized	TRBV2	CASEGWAGGQPQHF	TGTGCCAGTGAAGGGTGGGCAGGTGGGCAGCCCCAGCATTTT
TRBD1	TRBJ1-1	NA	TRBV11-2	CASSLVRQGAEAFF	TGTGCCAGCAGCTTAGTAAGGCAGGGGGCTGAAGCTTTCTTT
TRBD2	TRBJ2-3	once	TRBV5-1	CASSPGLAGATDTQYF	TGCGCCAGCAGCCCTGGACTAGCGGGGGCCACAGATACGCAGTATTTT
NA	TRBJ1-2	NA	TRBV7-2	CASSLGGQGSGFTF	TGTGCCAGCAGCTTAGGAGGTCAGGGGAGTGGCTTCACCTTC
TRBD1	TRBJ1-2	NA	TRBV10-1	CASSESRQGQGNGYTF	TGCGCCAGCAGTGAGTCGAGACAGGGACAGGGTAACGGCTACACCTTC
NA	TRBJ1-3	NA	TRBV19	CASSRQASIRNTIYF	TGTGCCAGTAGTAGACAGGCTTCAATACGAAACACCATATATTTT
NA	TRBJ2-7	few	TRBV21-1	CAISSPQGFYAPGTYEQYF	TGTGCCATCTCCTCTCCGCAGGGGTTTTACGCCCCTGGAACCTACGAGCAGTACTTC
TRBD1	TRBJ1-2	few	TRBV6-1	CASLSQGALGYTF	TGTGCCAGCCTCTCACAGGGGGCATTGGGCTACACCTTC
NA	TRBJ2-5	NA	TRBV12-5	CASGLVGRTQYF	TGTGCTAGTGGTTTGGTAGGAAGGACCCAGTACTTC
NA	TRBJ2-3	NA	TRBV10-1	CASSEHPQRNTQYF	TGCGCCAGCAGTGAGCATCCCCAGCGCAATACGCAGTATTTT
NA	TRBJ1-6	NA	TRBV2	CASSDSYNSPLHF	TGTGCCAGCAGTGACTCCTATAATTCACCCCTCCACTTT
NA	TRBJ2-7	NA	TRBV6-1	CASIPDRRFSEQYF	TGTGCCAGCATTCCCGACAGGAGATTTTCGGAGCAGTACTTC
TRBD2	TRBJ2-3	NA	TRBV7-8	CASSSSSSGGGDTQYF	TGTGCCAGCAGCTCGTCTTCTAGCGGGGGTGGAGATACGCAGTATTTT
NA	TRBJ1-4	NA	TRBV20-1	CSAREDGTDEKLFF	TGCAGTGCTAGAGAAGACGGGACCGATGAAAAACTGTTTTTT
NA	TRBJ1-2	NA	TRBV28	CASRPPAVDYTF	TGTGCCAGCAGACCCCCGGCAGTCGACTACACCTTC
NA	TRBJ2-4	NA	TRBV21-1	CASSKIDDSGASKNIQYF	TGTGCCAGCAGCAAAATCGATGATAGCGGGGCCTCCAAAAACATTCAGTACTTC
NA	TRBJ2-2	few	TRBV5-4	CASSLQGTGELFF	TGTGCCAGCAGCTTGCAGGGGACCGGGGAGCTGTTTTTT
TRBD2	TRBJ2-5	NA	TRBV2	CASISPSGGAGETQYF	TGTGCCAGCATATCTCCTAGCGGGGGGGCGGGGGAGACCCAGTACTTC
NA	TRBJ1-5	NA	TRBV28	CASSLQLPPQHF	TGTGCCAGCAGTTTGCAGTTGCCGCCCCAGCATTTT
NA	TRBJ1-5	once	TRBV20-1	CSARSLAGGPDTQHF	TGCAGTGCTAGATCGCTAGCGGGGGGGCCTGATACGCAGCATTTT
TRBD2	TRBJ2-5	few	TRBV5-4	CASSAGEMRTQYF	TGTGCCAGCAGCGCGGGGGAGATGCGGACCCAGTACTTC
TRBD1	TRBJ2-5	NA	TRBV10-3	CAISEKGQGMVTQYF	TGTGCCATCAGCGAAAAGGGACAGGGGATGGTGACCCAGTACTTC
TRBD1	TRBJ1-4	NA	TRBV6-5	CAGSYSGQGEKLFF	TGTGCCGGCAGTTACTCCGGACAGGGTGAAAAACTGTTTTTT
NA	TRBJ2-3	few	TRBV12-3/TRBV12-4	CASSLGGRTDTQYF	TGTGCCAGCAGTTTGGGGGGGCGCACAGATACGCAGTATTTT
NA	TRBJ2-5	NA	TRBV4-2	CASSQDAGTETQYF	TGTGCCAGCAGCCAAGATGCGGGGACCGAGACCCAGTACTTC
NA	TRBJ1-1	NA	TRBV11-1	CASSLSYTDGAFF	TGTGCCAGCAGCTTAAGCTACACCGATGGAGCTTTCTTT